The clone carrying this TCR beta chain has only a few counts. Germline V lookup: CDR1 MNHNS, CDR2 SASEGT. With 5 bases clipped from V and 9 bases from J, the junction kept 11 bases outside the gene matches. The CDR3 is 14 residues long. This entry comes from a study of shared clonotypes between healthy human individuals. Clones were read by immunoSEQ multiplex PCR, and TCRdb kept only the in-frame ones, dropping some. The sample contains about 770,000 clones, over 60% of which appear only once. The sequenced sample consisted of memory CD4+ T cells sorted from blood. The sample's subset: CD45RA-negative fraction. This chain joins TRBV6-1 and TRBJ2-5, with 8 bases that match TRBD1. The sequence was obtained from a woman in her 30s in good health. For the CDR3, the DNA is TGTGCCAGCAGTCCATCGGACAGGGCGGGGCCCCAGTACTTC. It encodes CASSPSDRAGPQYF.